Sequencing of this T cell receptor (beta chain) was carried out in a study of early stage breast cancer tumors. Background on the study: Most invasive tumors, about 80% of the 16, were ER+/PR+/HER2-.

A word on this clone: Its antigen is as yet unknown.

This table comes from immunoSEQ multiplex PCR, and its TCRdb copy is limited to in-frame clones, with some not included. The table includes 69,000 or so clones, approximately 80% detected once. The study, taken as a whole, reports: Comparing each tissue with blood distinguished tumor from normal in about 90% of the 16 patients. Commonly generated sequences made up most enriched TCRB sequences shared between patients. Compared with adjacent normal breast tissue, tumors showed roughly 2.5-fold greater T cell density and higher clonality.

Trimming took off 10 bases at V and 2 bases at J, with 10 bases between the two ends. Germline V gives CDR1 WNHNN, CDR2 SYGVQD (reference sequence). CDR3 length: 12 residues. The clonotype comes from a person aged 35-50 years with breast cancer. Sequenced sample: blood. V usage is TRBV10-1 and J usage is TRBJ2-3; no firm D call. CDR3 sequence: CATSPNTDTQYF. CDR3 in DNA: TGCGCCACCTCACCGAACACAGATACGCAGTATTTT.